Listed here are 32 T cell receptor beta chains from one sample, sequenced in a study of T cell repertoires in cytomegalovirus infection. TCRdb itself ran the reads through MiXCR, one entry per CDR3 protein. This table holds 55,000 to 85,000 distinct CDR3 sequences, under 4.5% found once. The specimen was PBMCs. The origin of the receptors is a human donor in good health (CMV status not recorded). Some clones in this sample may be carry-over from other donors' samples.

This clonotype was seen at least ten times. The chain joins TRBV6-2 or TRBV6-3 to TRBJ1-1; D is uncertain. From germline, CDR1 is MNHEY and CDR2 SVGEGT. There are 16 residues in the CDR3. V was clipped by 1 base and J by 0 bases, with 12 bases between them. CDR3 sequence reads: CASSYLEGEVNTEAFF. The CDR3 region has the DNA TGTGCCAGCAGTTACTTGGAGGGAGAAGTGAACACTGAAGCTTTCTTT.

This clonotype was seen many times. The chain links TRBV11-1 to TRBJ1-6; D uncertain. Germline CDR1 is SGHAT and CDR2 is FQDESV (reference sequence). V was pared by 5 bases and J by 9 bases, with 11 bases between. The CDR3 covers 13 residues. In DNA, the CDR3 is TGTGCCAGCAGCCGACTCGGTGGTTCACCCCTCCACTTT. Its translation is CASSRLGGSPLHF.

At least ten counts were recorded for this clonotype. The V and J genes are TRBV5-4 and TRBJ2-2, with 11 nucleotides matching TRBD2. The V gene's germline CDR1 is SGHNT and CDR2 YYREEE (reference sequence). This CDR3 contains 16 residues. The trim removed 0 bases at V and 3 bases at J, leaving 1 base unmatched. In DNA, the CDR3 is TGTGCCAGCAGCTTGGCGGGACTAGCGGACACCGGGGAGCTGTTTTTT. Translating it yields CASSLAGLADTGELFF.

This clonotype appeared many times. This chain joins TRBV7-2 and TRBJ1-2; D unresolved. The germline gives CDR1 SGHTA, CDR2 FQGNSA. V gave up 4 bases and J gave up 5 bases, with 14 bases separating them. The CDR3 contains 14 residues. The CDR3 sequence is CASSSAGGLYGYTF. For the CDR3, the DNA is TGTGCCAGCAGCTCAGCGGGCGGTCTATATGGCTACACCTTC. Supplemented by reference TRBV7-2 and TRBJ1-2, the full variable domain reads GAGVSQSPSNKVTEKGKDVELRCDPISGHTALYWYRQSLGQGLEFLIYFQGNSAPDKSGLPSDRFSAERTGGSVSTLTIQRTQQEDSAVYLCASSSAGGLYGYTFGSGTRLTVV.

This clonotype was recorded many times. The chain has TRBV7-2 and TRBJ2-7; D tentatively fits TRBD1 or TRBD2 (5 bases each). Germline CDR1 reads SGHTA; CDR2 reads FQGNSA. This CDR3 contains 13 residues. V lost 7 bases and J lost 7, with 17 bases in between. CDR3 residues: CASTLDGDGEQYF. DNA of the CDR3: TGTGCCAGCACCCTAGATGGGGACGGAGAGCAGTACTTC.

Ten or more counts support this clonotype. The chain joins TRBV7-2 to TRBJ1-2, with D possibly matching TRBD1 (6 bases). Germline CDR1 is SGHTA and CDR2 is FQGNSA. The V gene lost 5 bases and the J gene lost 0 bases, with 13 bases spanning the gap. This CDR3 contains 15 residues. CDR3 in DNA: TGTGCCAGCAGCGGACGACAGGCGGCTAACTATGGCTACACCTTC. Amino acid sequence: CASSGRQAANYGYTF.

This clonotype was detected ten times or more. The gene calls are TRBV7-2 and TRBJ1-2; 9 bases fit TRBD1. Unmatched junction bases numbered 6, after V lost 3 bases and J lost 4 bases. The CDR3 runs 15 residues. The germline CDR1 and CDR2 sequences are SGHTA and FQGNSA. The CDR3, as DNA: TGTGCCAGCAGCTTCCCGGGGACAGGGATCTATGGCTACACCTTC. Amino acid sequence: CASSFPGTGIYGYTF.

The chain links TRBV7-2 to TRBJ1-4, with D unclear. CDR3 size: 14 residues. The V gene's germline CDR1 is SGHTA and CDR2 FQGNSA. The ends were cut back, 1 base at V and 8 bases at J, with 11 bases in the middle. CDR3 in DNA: TGTGCCAGCAGCTTAGAGGTTCGGATGGAAAAACTGTTTTTT. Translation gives CASSLEVRMEKLFF.

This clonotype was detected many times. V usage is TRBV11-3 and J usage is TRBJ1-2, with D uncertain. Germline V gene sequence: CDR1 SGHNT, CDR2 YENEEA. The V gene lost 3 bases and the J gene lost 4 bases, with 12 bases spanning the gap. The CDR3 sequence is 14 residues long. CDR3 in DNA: TGTGCCAGCAGCTTTGGGAAGGCTGGCTATGGCTACACCTTC. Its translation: CASSFGKAGYGYTF. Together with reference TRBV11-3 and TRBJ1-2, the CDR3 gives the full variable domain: EAGVVQSPRYKIIEKKQPVAFWCNPISGHNTLYWYLQNLGQGPELLIRYENEEAVDDSQLPKDRFSAERLKGVDSTLKIQPAELGDSAVYLCASSFGKAGYGYTFGSGTRLTVV.

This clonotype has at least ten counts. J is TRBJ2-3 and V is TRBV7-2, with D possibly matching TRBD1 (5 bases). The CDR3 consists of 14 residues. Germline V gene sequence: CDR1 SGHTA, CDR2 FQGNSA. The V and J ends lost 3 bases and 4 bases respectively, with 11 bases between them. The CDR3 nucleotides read TGTGCCAGCAGCTTGGAGTGGGGCCCAGATACGCAGTATTTT. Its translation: CASSLEWGPDTQYF.

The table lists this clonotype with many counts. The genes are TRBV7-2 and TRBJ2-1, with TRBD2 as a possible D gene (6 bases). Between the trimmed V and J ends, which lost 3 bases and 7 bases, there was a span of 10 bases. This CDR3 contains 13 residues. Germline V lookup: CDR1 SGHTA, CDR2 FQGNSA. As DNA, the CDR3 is TGTGCCAGCAGCTTCGGGAGTTCTAATGAGCAGTTCTTC. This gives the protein CASSFGSSNEQFF. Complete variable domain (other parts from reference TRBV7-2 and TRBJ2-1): GAGVSQSPSNKVTEKGKDVELRCDPISGHTALYWYRQSLGQGLEFLIYFQGNSAPDKSGLPSDRFSAERTGGSVSTLTIQRTQQEDSAVYLCASSFGSSNEQFFGPGTRLTVL.

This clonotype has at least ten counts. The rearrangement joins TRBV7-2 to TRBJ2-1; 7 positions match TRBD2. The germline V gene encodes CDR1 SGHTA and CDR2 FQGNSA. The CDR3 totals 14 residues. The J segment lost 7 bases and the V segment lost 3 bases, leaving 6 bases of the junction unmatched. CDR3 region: CASSLRTRTNEQFF. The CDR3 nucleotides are TGTGCCAGCAGCTTGCGGACTAGGACGAATGAGCAGTTCTTC.

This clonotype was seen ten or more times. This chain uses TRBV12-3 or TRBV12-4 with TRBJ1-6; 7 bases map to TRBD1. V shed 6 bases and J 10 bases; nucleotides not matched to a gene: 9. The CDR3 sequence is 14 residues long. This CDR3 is CASSHGQAGSPLHF. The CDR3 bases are TGTGCCAGCAGCCACGGACAGGCGGGCTCACCCCTCCACTTT.

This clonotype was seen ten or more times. The CDR3 sequence: CASSLAGGGASGANVLTF. DNA of the CDR3: TGTGCCAGCAGCTTAGCAGGGGGAGGGGCCTCTGGGGCCAACGTCCTGACTTTC. The chain carries TRBV7-4 and TRBJ2-6, with a tentative D call TRBD2 (7 bases). V lost 0 bases to trimming and J lost 0 bases, with 12 bases between them. The germline CDR1 and CDR2 sequences are SGHVT and SQSDAQ. CDR3 length: 18 amino acids. Complete variable domain (other parts from reference TRBV7-4 and TRBJ2-6): GAGVSQSPRYKVAKRGRDVALRCDSISGHVTLYWYRQTLGQGSEVLTYSQSDAQRDKSGRPSGRFSAERPERSVSTLKIQRTEQGDSAVYLCASSLAGGGASGANVLTFGAGSRLTVL.

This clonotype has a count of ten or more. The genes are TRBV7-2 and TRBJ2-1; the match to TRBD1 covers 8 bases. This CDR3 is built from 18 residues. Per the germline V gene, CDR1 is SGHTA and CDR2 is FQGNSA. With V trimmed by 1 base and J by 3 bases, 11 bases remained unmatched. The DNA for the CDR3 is TGTGCCAGCAGCTTAGTAGTAGCCGGGACAGGCTTCTACAATGAGCAGTTCTTC. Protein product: CASSLVVAGTGFYNEQFF.

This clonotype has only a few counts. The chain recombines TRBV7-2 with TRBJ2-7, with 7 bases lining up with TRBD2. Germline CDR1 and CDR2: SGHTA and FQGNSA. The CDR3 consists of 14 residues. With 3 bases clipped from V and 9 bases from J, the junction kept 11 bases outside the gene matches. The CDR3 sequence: CASSFSGTTDPQYF. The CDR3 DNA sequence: TGTGCCAGCAGCTTCTCCGGGACTACCGACCCGCAGTACTTC.

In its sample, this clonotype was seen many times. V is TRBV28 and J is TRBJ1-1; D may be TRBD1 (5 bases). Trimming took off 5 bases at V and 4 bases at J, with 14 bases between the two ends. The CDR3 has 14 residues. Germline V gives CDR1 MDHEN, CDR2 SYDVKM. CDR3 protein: CASSRDGWATEAFF. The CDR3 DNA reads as TGTGCCAGCAGTCGGGACGGATGGGCCACTGAAGCTTTCTTT. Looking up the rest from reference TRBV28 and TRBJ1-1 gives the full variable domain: DVKVTQSSRYLVKRTGEKVFLECVQDMDHENMFWYRQDPGLGLRLIYFSYDVKMKEKGDIPEGYSVSREKKERFSLILESASTNQTSMYLCASSRDGWATEAFFGQGTRLTVV.

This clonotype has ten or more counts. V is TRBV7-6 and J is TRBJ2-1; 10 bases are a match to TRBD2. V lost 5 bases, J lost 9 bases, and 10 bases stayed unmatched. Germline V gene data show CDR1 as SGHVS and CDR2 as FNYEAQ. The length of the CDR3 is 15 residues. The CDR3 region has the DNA TGTGCCAGCAGCCCACTAGCGGGAACCCCGGGTGAGCAGTTCTTC. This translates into CASSPLAGTPGEQFF.

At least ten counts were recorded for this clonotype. The CDR3 loop is CASSLGSLGTDTQYF. The CDR3 DNA follows: TGTGCCAGCAGTTTGGGGTCCCTGGGCACAGATACGCAGTATTTT. This chain uses TRBV28 with TRBJ2-3, with no clear D. V was pared by 3 bases and J by 1 base, with 11 bases between. The germline V gene encodes CDR1 MDHEN and CDR2 SYDVKM. The CDR3 sequence is 15 residues long.

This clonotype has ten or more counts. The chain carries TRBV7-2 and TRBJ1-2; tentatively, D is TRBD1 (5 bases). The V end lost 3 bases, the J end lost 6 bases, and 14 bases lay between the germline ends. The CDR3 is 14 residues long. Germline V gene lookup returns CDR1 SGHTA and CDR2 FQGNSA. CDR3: CASSFSGGDDGYTF. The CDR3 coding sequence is TGTGCCAGCAGCTTCTCCGGGGGGGACGATGGCTACACCTTC.

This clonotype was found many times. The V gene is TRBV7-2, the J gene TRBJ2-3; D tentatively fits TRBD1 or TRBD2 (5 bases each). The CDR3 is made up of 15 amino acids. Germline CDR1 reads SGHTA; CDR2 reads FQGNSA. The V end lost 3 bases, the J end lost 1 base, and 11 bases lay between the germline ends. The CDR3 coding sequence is TGTGCCAGCAGCTTCCAGGGACCCCGCACAGATACGCAGTATTTT. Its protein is CASSFQGPRTDTQYF.

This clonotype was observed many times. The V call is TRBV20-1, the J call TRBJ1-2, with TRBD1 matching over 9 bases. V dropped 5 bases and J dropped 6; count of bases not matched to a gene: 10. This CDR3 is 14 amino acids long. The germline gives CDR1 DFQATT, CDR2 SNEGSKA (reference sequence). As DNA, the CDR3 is TGCAGTGCTGGAGGACAACGGACAGGGGATGGCTACACCTTC. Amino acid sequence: CSAGGQRTGDGYTF.

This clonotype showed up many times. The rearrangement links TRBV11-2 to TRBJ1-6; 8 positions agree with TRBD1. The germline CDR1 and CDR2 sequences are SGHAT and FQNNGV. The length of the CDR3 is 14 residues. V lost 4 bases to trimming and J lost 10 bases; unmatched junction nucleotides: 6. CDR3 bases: TGTGCCAGCAGCTCCAGACAGGGGCAATCACCCCTCCACTTT. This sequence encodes CASSSRQGQSPLHF.

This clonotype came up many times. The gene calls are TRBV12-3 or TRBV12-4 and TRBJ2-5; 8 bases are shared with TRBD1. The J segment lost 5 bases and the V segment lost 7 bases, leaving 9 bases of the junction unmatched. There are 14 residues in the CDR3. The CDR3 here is CASTLAGGSETQYF. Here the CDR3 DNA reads TGTGCCAGCACTCTAGCAGGGGGCAGCGAGACCCAGTACTTC.

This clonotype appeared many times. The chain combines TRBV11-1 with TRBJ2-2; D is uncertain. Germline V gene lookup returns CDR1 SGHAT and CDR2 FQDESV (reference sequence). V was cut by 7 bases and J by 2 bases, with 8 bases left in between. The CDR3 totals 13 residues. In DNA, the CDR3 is TGTGCCAGCACCCCCTCAAACACCGGGGAGCTGTTTTTT. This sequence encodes CASTPSNTGELFF.

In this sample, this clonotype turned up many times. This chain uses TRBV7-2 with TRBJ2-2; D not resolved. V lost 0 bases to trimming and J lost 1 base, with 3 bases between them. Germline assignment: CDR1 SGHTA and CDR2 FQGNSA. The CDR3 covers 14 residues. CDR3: CASSLAGNTGELFF. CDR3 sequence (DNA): TGTGCCAGCAGCTTAGCAGGGAACACCGGGGAGCTGTTTTTT.

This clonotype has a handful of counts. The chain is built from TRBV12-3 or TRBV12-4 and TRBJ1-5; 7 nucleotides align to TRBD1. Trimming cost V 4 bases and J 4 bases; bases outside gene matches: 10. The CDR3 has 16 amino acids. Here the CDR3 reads CASSSTGARGNQPQHF. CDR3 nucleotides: TGTGCCAGCAGTTCCACAGGGGCGAGGGGTAATCAGCCCCAGCATTTT.

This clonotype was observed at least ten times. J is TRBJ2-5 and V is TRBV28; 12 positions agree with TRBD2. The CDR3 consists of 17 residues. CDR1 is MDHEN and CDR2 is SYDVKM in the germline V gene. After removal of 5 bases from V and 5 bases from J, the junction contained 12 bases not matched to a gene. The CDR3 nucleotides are TGTGCCAGCAGTCCCGACCCGGGACTAGCGGGCCGGGAGACCCAGTACTTC. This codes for CASSPDPGLAGRETQYF.

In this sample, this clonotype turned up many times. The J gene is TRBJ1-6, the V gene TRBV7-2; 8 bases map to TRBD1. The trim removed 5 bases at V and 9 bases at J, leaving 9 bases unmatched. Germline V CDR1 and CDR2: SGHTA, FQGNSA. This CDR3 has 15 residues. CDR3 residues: CASSPGQGGFSPLHF. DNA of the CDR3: TGTGCCAGCAGCCCCGGACAGGGAGGTTTTTCACCCCTCCACTTT.

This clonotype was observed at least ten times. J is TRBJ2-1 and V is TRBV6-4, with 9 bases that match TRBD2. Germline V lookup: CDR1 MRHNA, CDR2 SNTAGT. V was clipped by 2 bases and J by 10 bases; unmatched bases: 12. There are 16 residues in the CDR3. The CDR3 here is CASSDIAGVVVGEQFF. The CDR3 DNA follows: TGTGCCAGCAGTGACATAGCGGGAGTTGTTGTTGGAGAGCAGTTCTTC.

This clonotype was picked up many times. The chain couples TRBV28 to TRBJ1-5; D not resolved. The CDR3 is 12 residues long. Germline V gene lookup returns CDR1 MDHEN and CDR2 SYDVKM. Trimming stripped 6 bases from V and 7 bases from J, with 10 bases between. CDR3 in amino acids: CASSRYGQPQHF. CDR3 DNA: TGTGCCAGCAGCCGATATGGGCAGCCCCAGCATTTT.

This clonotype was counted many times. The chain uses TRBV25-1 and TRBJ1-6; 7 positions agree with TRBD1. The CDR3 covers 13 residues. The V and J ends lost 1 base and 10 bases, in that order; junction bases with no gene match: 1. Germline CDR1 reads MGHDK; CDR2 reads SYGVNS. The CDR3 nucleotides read TGTGCCAGCAGTGAATTCAGGGGGTCACCCCTCCACTTT. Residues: CASSEFRGSPLHF.